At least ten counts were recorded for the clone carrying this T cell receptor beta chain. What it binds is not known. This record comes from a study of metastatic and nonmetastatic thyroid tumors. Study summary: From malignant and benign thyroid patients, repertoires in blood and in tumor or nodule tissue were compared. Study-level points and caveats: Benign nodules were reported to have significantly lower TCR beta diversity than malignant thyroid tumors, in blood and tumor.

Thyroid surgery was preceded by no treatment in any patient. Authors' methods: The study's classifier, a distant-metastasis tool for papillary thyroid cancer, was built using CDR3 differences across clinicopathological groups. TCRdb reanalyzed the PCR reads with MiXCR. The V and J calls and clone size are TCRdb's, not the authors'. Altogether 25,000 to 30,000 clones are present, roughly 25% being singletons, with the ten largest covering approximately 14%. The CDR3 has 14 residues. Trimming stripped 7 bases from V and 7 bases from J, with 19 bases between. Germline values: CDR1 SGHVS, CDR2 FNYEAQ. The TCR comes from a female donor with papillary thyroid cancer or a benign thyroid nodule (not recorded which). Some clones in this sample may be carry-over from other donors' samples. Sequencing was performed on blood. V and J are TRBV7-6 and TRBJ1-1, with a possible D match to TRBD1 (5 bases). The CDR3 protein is CASTLEETGFEAFF. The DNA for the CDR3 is TGTGCCAGCACGTTGGAGGAAACAGGTTTTGAAGCTTTCTTT.